This record covers a single TCR beta chain. CDR1 is SGHTA and CDR2 is FQGNSA in the germline V gene. The V end lost 7 bases, the J end lost 3 bases, and 11 bases lay between the germline ends. The CDR3 consists of 13 residues. The source of the sample is a study of tumor-infiltrating lymphocytes in oesophageal squamous cell carcinoma. TCRdb ran MiXCR on the PCR reads and lists one entry per CDR3 protein. The table lists approximately 9,500 distinct CDR3 sequences, roughly 60% of them singletons. The J gene is TRBJ2-3, the V gene TRBV7-2; D gene unclear. The sequenced sample was esophageal tumor tissue. The clonotype comes from a male donor with esophageal squamous cell carcinoma. The chain's CDR3 is CASTYKPTDTQYF. CDR3 bases: TGTGCCAGCACCTATAAGCCTACAGATACGCAGTATTTT.